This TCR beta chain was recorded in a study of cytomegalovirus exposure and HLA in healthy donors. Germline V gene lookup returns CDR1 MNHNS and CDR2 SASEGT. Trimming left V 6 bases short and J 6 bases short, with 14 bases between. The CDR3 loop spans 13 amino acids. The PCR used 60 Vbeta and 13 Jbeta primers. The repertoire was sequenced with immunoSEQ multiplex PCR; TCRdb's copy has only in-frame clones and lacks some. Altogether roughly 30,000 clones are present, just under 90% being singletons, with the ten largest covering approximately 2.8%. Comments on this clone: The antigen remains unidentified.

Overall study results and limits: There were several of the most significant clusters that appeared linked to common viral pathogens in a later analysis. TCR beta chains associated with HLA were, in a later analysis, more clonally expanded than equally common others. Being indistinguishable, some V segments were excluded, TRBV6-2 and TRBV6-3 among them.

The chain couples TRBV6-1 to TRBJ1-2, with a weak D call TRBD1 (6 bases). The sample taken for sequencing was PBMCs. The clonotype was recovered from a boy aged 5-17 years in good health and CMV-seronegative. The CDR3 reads CASRSTGYDGYTF. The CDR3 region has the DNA TGTGCCAGCAGATCTACAGGGTACGATGGCTACACCTTC.